This T cell receptor beta chain was identified in a study of spatial heterogeneity in lung cancer. This clonotype has at least ten counts. Using its own MiXCR run on the 5' RACE reads, TCRdb lists one record per CDR3 protein. The data show 40,000 to 45,000 distinct CDR3 sequences, with under 25% seen just once and more than 7% held by the top ten. Time point noted: blood at routine non-recurrence follow-up after resection. The material was PBMCs, obtained at follow-up. This receptor was obtained from a female donor with early-stage non-small cell lung cancer.

CDR3 region: CASSLVASLRGLNEQFF. The DNA for the CDR3 is TGTGCCAGCAGCTTGGTGGCTAGCCTACGAGGATTGAATGAGCAGTTCTTC. The rearrangement joins TRBV5-6 to TRBJ2-1; the D gene is possibly TRBD2 (5 bases). The V gene's germline CDR1 is SGHDT and CDR2 YYEEEE. The ends were cut back, 0 bases at V and 7 bases at J, with 20 bases in the middle. This CDR3 is built from 17 residues.